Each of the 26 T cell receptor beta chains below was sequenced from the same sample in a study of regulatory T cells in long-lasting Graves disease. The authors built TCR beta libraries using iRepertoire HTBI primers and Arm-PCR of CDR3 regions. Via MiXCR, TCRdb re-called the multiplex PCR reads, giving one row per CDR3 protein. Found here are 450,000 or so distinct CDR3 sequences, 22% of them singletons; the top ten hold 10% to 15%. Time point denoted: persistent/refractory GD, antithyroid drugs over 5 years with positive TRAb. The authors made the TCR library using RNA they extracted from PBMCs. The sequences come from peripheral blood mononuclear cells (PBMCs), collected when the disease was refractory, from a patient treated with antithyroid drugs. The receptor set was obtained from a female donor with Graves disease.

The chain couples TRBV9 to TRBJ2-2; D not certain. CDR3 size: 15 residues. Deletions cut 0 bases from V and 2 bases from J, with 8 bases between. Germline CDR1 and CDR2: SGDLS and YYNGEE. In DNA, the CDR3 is TGTGCCAGCAGCGTAGAGGGCAGAAACACCGGGGAGCTGTTTTTT. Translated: CASSVEGRNTGELFF.

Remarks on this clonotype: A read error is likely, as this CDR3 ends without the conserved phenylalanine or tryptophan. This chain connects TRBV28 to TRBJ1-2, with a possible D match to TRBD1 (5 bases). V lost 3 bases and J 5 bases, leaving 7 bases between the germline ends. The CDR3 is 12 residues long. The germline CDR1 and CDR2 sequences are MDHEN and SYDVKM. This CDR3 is CASSFQGYGYTL. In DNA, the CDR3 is TGTGCCAGCAGTTTTCAGGGTTATGGCTACACCCTC.

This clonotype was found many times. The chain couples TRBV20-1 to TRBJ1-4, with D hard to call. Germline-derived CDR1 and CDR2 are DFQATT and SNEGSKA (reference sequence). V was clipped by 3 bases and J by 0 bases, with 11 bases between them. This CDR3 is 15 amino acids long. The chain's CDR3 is CSASSRGATNEKLFF. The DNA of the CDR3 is TGCAGTGCTAGTTCCCGGGGTGCAACTAATGAAAAACTGTTTTTT.

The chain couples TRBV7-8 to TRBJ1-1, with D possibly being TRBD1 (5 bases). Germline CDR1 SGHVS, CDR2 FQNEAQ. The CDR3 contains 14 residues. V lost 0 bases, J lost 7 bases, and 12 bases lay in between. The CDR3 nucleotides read TGTGCCAGCAGCTTAGCGGGGGTCACACTTGAAGCTTTCTTT. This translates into CASSLAGVTLEAFF. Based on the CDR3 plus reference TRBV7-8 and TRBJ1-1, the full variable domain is GAGVSQSPRYKVAKRGQDVALRCDPISGHVSLFWYQQALGQGPEFLTYFQNEAQLDKSGLPSDRFFAERPEGSVSTLKIQRTQQEDSAVYLCASSLAGVTLEAFFGQGTRLTVV.

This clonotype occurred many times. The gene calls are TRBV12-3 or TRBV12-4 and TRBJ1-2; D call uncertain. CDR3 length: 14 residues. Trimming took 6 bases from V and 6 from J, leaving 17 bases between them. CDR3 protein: CASSPPDRPHGYTF. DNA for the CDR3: TGTGCCAGCAGCCCTCCCGACCGACCACATGGCTACACCTTC.

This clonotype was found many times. CDR3 sequence: CASSLGSGATYEQYF. The CDR3 nucleotides read TGTGCCAGCAGCTTAGGTAGCGGGGCCACGTACGAGCAGTACTTC. The rearrangement joins TRBV7-2 to TRBJ2-7, with TRBD2 matching 8 bases. In germline, CDR1 is SGHTA, CDR2 FQGNSA. There are 15 residues in the CDR3. Trimming at V came to 1 base and at J to 4 bases, leaving 6 bases not matched to a gene.

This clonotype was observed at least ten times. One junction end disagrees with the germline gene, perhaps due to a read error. The CDR3 loop reads CASSLAPIHRAGGETQYF. The CDR3 DNA sequence: TGTGCCAGCAGCCTAGCGCCTATTCACAGGGCTGGGGGAGAGACCCAGTACTTC. The V gene is TRBV7-2, the J gene TRBJ2-5; tentatively, D is TRBD1 or TRBD2 (6 bases each). CDR3 length: 18 residues. CDR1 is SGHTA, CDR2 FQGNSA, per germline.

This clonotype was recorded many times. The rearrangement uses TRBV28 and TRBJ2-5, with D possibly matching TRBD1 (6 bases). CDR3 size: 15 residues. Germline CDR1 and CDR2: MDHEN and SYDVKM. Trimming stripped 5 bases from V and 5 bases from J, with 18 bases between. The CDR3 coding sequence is TGTGCCAGCAGTCCGATAACAGGGCCGGGGGAGACCCAGTACTTC. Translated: CASSPITGPGETQYF.

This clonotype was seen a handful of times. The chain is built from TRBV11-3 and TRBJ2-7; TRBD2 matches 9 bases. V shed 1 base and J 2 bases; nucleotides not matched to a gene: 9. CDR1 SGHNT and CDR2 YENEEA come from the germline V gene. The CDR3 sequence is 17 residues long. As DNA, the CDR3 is TGTGCCAGCAGCTTAGGGTTAGCGGGAGAGGTAGCCTACGAGCAGTACTTC. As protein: CASSLGLAGEVAYEQYF. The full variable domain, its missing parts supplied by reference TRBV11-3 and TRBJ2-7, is EAGVVQSPRYKIIEKKQPVAFWCNPISGHNTLYWYLQNLGQGPELLIRYENEEAVDDSQLPKDRFSAERLKGVDSTLKIQPAELGDSAVYLCASSLGLAGEVAYEQYFGPGTRLTVT.

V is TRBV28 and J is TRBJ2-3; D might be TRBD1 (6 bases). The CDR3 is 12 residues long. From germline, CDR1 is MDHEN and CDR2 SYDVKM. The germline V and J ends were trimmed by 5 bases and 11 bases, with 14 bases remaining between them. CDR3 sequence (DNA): TGTGCCAGCAGTGACTCCGGGACAATGCAGTATTTT. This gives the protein CASSDSGTMQYF.

The CDR3 loop is CAWSGGINEQFF. Written as DNA, the CDR3 is TGTGCCTGGAGCGGGGGGATCAATGAGCAGTTCTTC. This chain connects TRBV30 to TRBJ2-1, with 7 positions matching TRBD2. With V trimmed by 3 bases and J by 6 bases, 2 bases remained unmatched. The CDR3 contains 12 residues. CDR1 is GTSNPN and CDR2 is SVGIG in the germline V gene (reference sequence). The whole variable domain, filled in from reference TRBV30 and TRBJ2-1, reads SQTIHQWPATLVQPVGSPLSLECTVEGTSNPNLYWYRQAAGRGLQLLFYSVGIGQISSEVPQNLSASRPQDRQFILSSKKLLLSDSGFYLCAWSGGINEQFFGPGTRLTVL.

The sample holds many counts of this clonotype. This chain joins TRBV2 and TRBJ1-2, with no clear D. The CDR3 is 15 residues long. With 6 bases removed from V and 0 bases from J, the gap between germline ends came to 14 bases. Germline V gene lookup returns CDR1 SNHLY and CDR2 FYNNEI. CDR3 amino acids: CASSAGSAANYGYTF. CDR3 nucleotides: TGTGCCAGCAGCGCCGGGTCGGCGGCTAACTATGGCTACACCTTC.

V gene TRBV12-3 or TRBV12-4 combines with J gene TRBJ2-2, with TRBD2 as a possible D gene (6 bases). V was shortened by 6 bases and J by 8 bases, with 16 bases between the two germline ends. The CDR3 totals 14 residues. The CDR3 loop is CASRKVGGKGELFF. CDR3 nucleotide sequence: TGTGCCAGCAGAAAGGTGGGGGGTAAAGGGGAGCTGTTTTTT.

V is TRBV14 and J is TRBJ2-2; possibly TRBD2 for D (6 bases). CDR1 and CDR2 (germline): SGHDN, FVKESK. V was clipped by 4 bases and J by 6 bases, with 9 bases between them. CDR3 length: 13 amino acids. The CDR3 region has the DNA TGTGCCAGCAGCCGATGGGAGGCCGGGGAGCTGTTTTTT. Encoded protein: CASSRWEAGELFF.

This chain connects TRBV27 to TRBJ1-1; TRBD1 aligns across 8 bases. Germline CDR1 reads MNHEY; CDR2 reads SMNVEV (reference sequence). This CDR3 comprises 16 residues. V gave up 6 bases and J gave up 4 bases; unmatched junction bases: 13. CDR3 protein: CASRQFTGGLGTEAFF. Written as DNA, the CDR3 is TGTGCCAGCAGGCAATTCACAGGGGGTCTCGGCACTGAAGCTTTCTTT.

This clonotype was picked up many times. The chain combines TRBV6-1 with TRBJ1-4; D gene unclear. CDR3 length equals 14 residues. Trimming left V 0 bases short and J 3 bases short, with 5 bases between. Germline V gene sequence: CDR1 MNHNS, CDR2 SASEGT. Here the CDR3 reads CASSEATANEKLFF. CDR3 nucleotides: TGTGCCAGCAGTGAAGCGACCGCTAATGAAAAACTGTTTTTT.

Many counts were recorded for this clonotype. The CDR3, as DNA: TGTGCCAGCAGTCCGACGACAGGGGGTAATGAAAAACTGTTTTTT. It specifies CASSPTTGGNEKLFF. J is TRBJ1-4 and V is TRBV6-1; 9 bases line up with TRBD1. Germline assignment: CDR1 MNHNS and CDR2 SASEGT. The CDR3 sequence is 15 residues long. The V segment lost 5 bases and the J segment 4 bases; nucleotides outside the gene matches: 5.

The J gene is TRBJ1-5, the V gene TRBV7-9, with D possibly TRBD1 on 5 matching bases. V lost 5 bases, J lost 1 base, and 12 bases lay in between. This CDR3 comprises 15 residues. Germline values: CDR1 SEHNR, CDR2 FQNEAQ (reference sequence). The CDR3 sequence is CASSPAGGSNQPQHF. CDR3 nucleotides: TGTGCCAGCAGCCCAGCGGGGGGGAGCAATCAGCCCCAGCATTTT.

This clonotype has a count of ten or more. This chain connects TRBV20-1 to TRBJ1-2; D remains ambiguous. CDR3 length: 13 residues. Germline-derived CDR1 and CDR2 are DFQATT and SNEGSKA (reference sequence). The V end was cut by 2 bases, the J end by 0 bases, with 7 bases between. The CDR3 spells CSARWQTNYGYTF. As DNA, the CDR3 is TGCAGTGCTAGATGGCAGACTAACTATGGCTACACCTTC.

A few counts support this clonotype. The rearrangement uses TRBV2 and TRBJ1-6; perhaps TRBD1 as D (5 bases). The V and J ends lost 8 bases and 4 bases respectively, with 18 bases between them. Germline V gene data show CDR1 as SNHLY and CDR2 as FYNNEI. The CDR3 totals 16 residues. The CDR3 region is CASHRGVQIYNSPLHF. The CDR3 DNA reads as TGTGCCAGCCACCGGGGCGTCCAGATATATAATTCACCCCTCCACTTT.

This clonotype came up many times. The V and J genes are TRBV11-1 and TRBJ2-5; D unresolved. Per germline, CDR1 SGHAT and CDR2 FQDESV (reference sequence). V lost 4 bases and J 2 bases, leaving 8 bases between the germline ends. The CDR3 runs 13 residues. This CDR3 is CASSSGYQETQYF. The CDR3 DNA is TGTGCCAGCAGCTCTGGGTATCAAGAGACCCAGTACTTC.

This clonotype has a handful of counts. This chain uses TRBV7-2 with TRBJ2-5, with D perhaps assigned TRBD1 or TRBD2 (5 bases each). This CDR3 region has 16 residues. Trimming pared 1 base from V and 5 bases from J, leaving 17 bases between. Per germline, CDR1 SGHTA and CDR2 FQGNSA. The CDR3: CASSLDGTGKRETQYF. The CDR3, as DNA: TGTGCCAGCAGCTTAGATGGGACGGGGAAGCGGGAGACCCAGTACTTC.

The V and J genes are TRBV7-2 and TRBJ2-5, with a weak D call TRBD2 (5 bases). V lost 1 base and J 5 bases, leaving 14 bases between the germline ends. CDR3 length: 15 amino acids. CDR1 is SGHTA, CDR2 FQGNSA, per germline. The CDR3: CASSLVGGSGETQYF. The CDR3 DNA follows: TGTGCCAGCAGCTTAGTAGGTGGTTCGGGGGAGACCCAGTACTTC.

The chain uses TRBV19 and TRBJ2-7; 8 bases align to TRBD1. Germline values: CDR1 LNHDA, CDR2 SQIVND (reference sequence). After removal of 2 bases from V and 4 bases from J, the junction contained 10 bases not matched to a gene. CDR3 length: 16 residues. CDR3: CASSISFGQGFYEQYF. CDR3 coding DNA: TGTGCCAGTAGTATAAGTTTCGGACAGGGATTTTACGAGCAGTACTTC.

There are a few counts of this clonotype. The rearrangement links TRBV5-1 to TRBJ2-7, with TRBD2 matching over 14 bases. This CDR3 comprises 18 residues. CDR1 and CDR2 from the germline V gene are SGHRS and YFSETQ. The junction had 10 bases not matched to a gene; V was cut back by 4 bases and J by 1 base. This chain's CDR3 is CASSNGTSGRVWSYEQYF. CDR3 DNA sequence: TGCGCCAGCAGCAACGGGACTAGCGGGAGAGTGTGGTCCTACGAGCAGTACTTC.

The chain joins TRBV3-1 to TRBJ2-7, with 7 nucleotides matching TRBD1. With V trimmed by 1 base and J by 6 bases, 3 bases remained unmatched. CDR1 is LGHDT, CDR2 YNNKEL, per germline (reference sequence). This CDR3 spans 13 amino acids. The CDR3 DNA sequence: TGTGCCAGCAGCCAAGTAGGGGGCCTCGAGCAGTACTTC. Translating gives CASSQVGGLEQYF.